The 11 T cell receptor beta chains in this list originate from one sample, sequenced in a study of PD-L1 blockade in urothelial cancer. The assay was immunoSEQ multiplex PCR, and TCRdb's table has in-frame clones only and misses some. The profile shows around 130,000 clones, approximately 88% of them singletons. Time point indicated: pretreatment peripheral blood. This material consisted of PBMCs, taken around atezolizumab (anti-PD-L1) treatment. The source is a man aged 50-60 years with urothelial cancer.

The CDR3 sequence: CASSESTRLADSYEQYF. As DNA, the CDR3 is TGCGCCAGCAGTGAGAGTACGAGACTAGCGGATTCCTACGAGCAGTACTTC. The J gene is TRBJ2-7, the V gene TRBV10-1, with 9 bases fitting TRBD2. Trimming cost V 2 bases and J 1 base; bases outside gene matches: 9. The CDR3 consists of 17 residues. Germline V gives CDR1 WNHNN, CDR2 SYGVQD (reference sequence).

The chain joins TRBV5-1 to TRBJ1-3; 8 bases map to TRBD1. J lost 0 bases, V lost 4 bases, and 6 bases had no gene match. The CDR3 contains 16 residues. CDR1 and CDR2 from the germline V gene are SGHRS and YFSETQ. In DNA, the CDR3 is TGCGCCAGCAGCGTAACAGGGGGGATCTCTGGAAACACCATATATTTT. Its protein product is CASSVTGGISGNTIYF.

By frequency in the sample, this clone is medium-sized. CDR3 bases: TGTGCCAGAAAGAGCTCTGGAAACACCATATATTTT. Its translation: CARKSSGNTIYF. The genes are TRBV2 and TRBJ1-3; the D is unclear. CDR1 is SNHLY, CDR2 FYNNEI, per germline. CDR3 length: 12 amino acids. V lost 9 bases and J 0 bases, leaving 6 bases between the germline ends.

V and J are TRBV28 and TRBJ2-7; 7 bases are shared with TRBD1. Germline V lookup: CDR1 MDHEN, CDR2 SYDVKM. With V trimmed by 3 bases and J by 3 bases, 11 bases remained unmatched. The CDR3 loop spans 16 amino acids. CDR3 in DNA: TGTGCCAGCAGTTTCAATATTCGGCAGGGGGTCTACGAGCAGTACTTC. Translation gives CASSFNIRQGVYEQYF. Supplemented by reference TRBV28 and TRBJ2-7, the full variable domain reads DVKVTQSSRYLVKRTGEKVFLECVQDMDHENMFWYRQDPGLGLRLIYFSYDVKMKEKGDIPEGYSVSREKKERFSLILESASTNQTSMYLCASSFNIRQGVYEQYFGPGTRLTVT.

This clone occurred a few times. The chain is built from TRBV27 and TRBJ1-2, with D possibly TRBD1 on 5 matching bases. The length of the CDR3 is 13 residues. Germline V gene data show CDR1 as MNHEY and CDR2 as SMNVEV (reference sequence). With 6 bases removed from V and 8 bases from J, the gap between germline ends came to 16 bases. The CDR3 spells CASSLSTASGYTF. The CDR3, as DNA: TGTGCCAGCAGCCTATCGACAGCTTCAGGCTACACCTTC.

The chain uses TRBV2 and TRBJ1-6; 8 nucleotides agree with TRBD1. After removal of 0 bases from V and 10 bases from J, the junction contained 8 bases not matched to a gene. Germline values: CDR1 SNHLY, CDR2 FYNNEI. The CDR3 contains 16 residues. The CDR3 region has the DNA TGTGCCAGCAGTGAAGCCGAGGGACAGGCATCATCACCCCTCCACTTT. Amino acid sequence: CASSEAEGQASSPLHF.

V is TRBV30 and J is TRBJ2-3, with 10 bases lining up with TRBD1. The CDR3 is 16 amino acids. Germline V CDR1 and CDR2: GTSNPN, SVGIG (reference sequence). The trim removed 1 base at V and 0 bases at J, leaving 4 bases unmatched. The CDR3 region is CAWSGTGGVSTDTQYF. The CDR3 coding sequence is TGTGCCTGGAGTGGGACAGGGGGAGTCAGCACAGATACGCAGTATTTT.

The V call is TRBV6-6, the J call TRBJ2-2; a possible D gene is TRBD1 (6 bases). Germline V lookup: CDR1 MNHNY, CDR2 SVGAGI (reference sequence). The CDR3 loop spans 15 amino acids. The V end was cut by 7 bases, the J end by 1 base, with 13 bases between. The CDR3 sequence: CASTEAQGNTGELFF. CDR3 DNA sequence: TGTGCCAGCACGGAAGCACAGGGGAACACCGGGGAGCTGTTTTTT.

The chain recombines TRBV2 with TRBJ2-6, with 10 nucleotides matching TRBD2. CDR1 and CDR2 from the germline V gene are SNHLY and FYNNEI. The ends lost 6 bases at V and 3 bases at J; junction bases unmatched: 11. This CDR3 region has 18 residues. Here the CDR3 DNA reads TGTGCCAGCAGGGGGACAGCGGGAGGGGGCGTTGGGGCCAACGTCCTGACTTTC. It translates to CASRGTAGGGVGANVLTF.

CDR3 nucleotides: TGTGCCAGCAGCTTGGGGGGACAGGGCTCTGGCTACACCTTC. Translation gives CASSLGGQGSGYTF. The chain uses TRBV7-9 and TRBJ1-2; 9 bases match TRBD1. The CDR3 covers 14 residues. V shed 3 bases and J 7 bases; nucleotides not matched to a gene: 6. Germline V gene sequence: CDR1 SEHNR, CDR2 FQNEAQ (reference sequence).

The V call is TRBV9, the J call TRBJ2-1, with unresolved D. This CDR3 contains 13 residues. Germline V gene sequence: CDR1 SGDLS, CDR2 YYNGEE. With 0 bases removed from V and 4 bases from J, the gap between germline ends came to 5 bases. CDR3 residues: CASSVAEYNEQFF. The CDR3 region has the DNA TGTGCCAGCAGCGTAGCAGAATACAATGAGCAGTTCTTC.